Listed below are T cell receptor beta chains from one sample, sequenced in a study of T cell responses to AZD1222 COVID-19 vaccine. The assay was immunoSEQ multiplex PCR, and TCRdb's table has in-frame clones only and misses some. This sample has about 99,000 clones, with approximately 89% found just once. Specimen: peripheral blood, collected 28 days after the second AZD1222 dose. Receptors were obtained from an adult who received the AZD1222 COVID-19 vaccine. Both conserved end residues are part of each CDR3. Fields, in order: V gene, D gene, clone size, J gene, CDR3 DNA, CDR3 protein. The D gene is left open where the match is weak. The size field is filled for only some rows; it gives once, few, many or a size class.

v_gene: TRBV6-5
d_gene: TRBD1
abundance: NA
j_gene: TRBJ1-1
CDR3nt: TGTGCCAGCAGATCTGGGACAGGGGAGGGCACTGAAGCTTTCTTT
CDR3aa: CASRSGTGEGTEAFF

v_gene: TRBV18
d_gene: NA
abundance: NA
j_gene: TRBJ2-7
CDR3nt: TGTGCCAGCTCACCACCGACCAGGGGAAACGAGCAGTACTTC
CDR3aa: CASSPPTRGNEQYF

v_gene: TRBV20-1
d_gene: NA
abundance: once
j_gene: TRBJ1-1
CDR3nt: TGCAGTGCTCTACAGGGTAACCGAGCTTTCTTT
CDR3aa: CSALQGNRAFF

v_gene: TRBV4-1
d_gene: TRBD1
abundance: once
j_gene: TRBJ1-5
CDR3nt: TGCGCCAGCAGCCAAGTCAGGTCGGCAGGGGGTAATCAGCCCCAGCATTTT
CDR3aa: CASSQVRSAGGNQPQHF

v_gene: TRBV4-1
d_gene: TRBD2
abundance: once
j_gene: TRBJ2-1
CDR3nt: TGCGCCAGCAGCTCCCGACTAGCGGGTAATGAGCAGTTCTTC
CDR3aa: CASSSRLAGNEQFF

v_gene: TRBV6-2/TRBV6-3
d_gene: TRBD2
abundance: NA
j_gene: TRBJ2-1
CDR3nt: TGTGCCAGCAGTTACTGGACTAGCGGGGGAAATGAGCAGTTCTTC
CDR3aa: CASSYWTSGGNEQFF

v_gene: TRBV7-8
d_gene: NA
abundance: NA
j_gene: TRBJ2-5
CDR3nt: TGTGCCAGCAGCCGGGGTGAGGGATTCCTTTTGGAGACCCAGTACTTC
CDR3aa: CASSRGEGFLLETQYF

v_gene: TRBV4-1
d_gene: TRBD1
abundance: NA
j_gene: TRBJ2-3
CDR3nt: TGCGCCAGCAGCCTTACCACAGGGGGGAGCACAGATACGCAGTATTTT
CDR3aa: CASSLTTGGSTDTQYF

v_gene: TRBV19
d_gene: NA
abundance: NA
j_gene: TRBJ2-3
CDR3nt: TGTGCCAGTGCCTCGGGACGCACAGATACGCAGTATTTT
CDR3aa: CASASGRTDTQYF

v_gene: TRBV16
d_gene: NA
abundance: NA
j_gene: TRBJ1-5
CDR3nt: TGTGCCAGCAGCCAATCGACCCCGGGGATTCAGCCCCAGCATTTT
CDR3aa: CASSQSTPGIQPQHF

v_gene: TRBV9
d_gene: NA
abundance: NA
j_gene: TRBJ2-7
CDR3nt: TGTGCCAGCAGCCCTGGAGGGGCCGAGCAGTACTTC
CDR3aa: CASSPGGAEQYF

v_gene: TRBV20-1
d_gene: NA
abundance: NA
j_gene: TRBJ2-3
CDR3nt: TGCAGTGCTAGTGTCCTAGGGAGGCCAGGGAGAGATACGCAGTATTTT
CDR3aa: CSASVLGRPGRDTQYF

v_gene: TRBV20-1
d_gene: NA
abundance: NA
j_gene: TRBJ2-2
CDR3nt: TGCAGTGCTAGTATGGTCGCCGGGGAGCTGTTTTTT
CDR3aa: CSASMVAGELFF

v_gene: TRBV28
d_gene: TRBD1
abundance: NA
j_gene: TRBJ2-7
CDR3nt: TGTGCCAGCAGTTTGTACCAACTGACAGGGGGCCGCCTGTTGGAGCAGTACTTC
CDR3aa: CASSLYQLTGGRLLEQYF

v_gene: TRBV7-2
d_gene: TRBD1
abundance: NA
j_gene: TRBJ1-2
CDR3nt: TGTGCCAGCAGCCCTACAGGGGTCTATGGCTACACCTTC
CDR3aa: CASSPTGVYGYTF

v_gene: TRBV7-9
d_gene: TRBD1
abundance: NA
j_gene: TRBJ1-1
CDR3nt: TGTGCCAGCAGCTATAGACAGGGAATGAACACTGAAGCTTTCTTT
CDR3aa: CASSYRQGMNTEAFF

v_gene: TRBV5-1
d_gene: NA
abundance: NA
j_gene: TRBJ2-5
CDR3nt: TGCGCCAGCAGCCCGCCGGGGGAGACCCAGTACTTC
CDR3aa: CASSPPGETQYF

v_gene: TRBV4-3
d_gene: NA
abundance: NA
j_gene: TRBJ2-7
CDR3nt: TGCGCCAGCAGCCAAGAGCTGGCAGGCTCCTACGAGCAGTACTTC
CDR3aa: CASSQELAGSYEQYF

v_gene: TRBV19
d_gene: TRBD1
abundance: NA
j_gene: TRBJ2-1
CDR3nt: TGTGCCAGTAGAAGTTCCGACAGGGACCCCTACAATGAGCAGTTCTTC
CDR3aa: CASRSSDRDPYNEQFF

v_gene: TRBV30
d_gene: TRBD1
abundance: NA
j_gene: TRBJ1-5
CDR3nt: TGTGCCTGGAGCCCCGCGACAGGGGGGACCCAGCATTTT
CDR3aa: CAWSPATGGTQHF

v_gene: TRBV6-2/TRBV6-3
d_gene: TRBD2
abundance: NA
j_gene: TRBJ2-5
CDR3nt: TGTGCCAGCAGTTACGCTTCTAGCGGGAGTCGAGAGACCCAGTACTTC
CDR3aa: CASSYASSGSRETQYF

v_gene: TRBV4-2
d_gene: NA
abundance: NA
j_gene: TRBJ2-3
CDR3nt: TGTGCCAGCAGCCAAGATTTATCAAGGGCGCAGTATTTT
CDR3aa: CASSQDLSRAQYF

v_gene: TRBV5-5
d_gene: NA
abundance: once
j_gene: TRBJ2-1
CDR3nt: TGTGCCAGCAGCTTCCGTAGCGGTTACAATGAGCAGTTCTTC
CDR3aa: CASSFRSGYNEQFF

v_gene: TRBV5-5
d_gene: NA
abundance: NA
j_gene: TRBJ1-5
CDR3nt: TGTGCCAGCAGCTCCTCGCCCCAGGATAGCAATCAGCCCCAGCATTTT
CDR3aa: CASSSSPQDSNQPQHF

v_gene: TRBV5-1
d_gene: NA
abundance: NA
j_gene: TRBJ1-1
CDR3nt: TGCGCCAGCAGCTTGGCAGGGGACAACGTTGAAGCTTTCTTT
CDR3aa: CASSLAGDNVEAFF

v_gene: TRBV18
d_gene: NA
abundance: NA
j_gene: TRBJ1-2
CDR3nt: TGTGCCAGCTCACCCGGGGGGCTCGGCTACACCTTC
CDR3aa: CASSPGGLGYTF

v_gene: TRBV19
d_gene: NA
abundance: NA
j_gene: TRBJ1-5
CDR3nt: TGTGCCAGTAGTATCAGCAGGGTCCAAAGTCAGCCCCAGCATTTT
CDR3aa: CASSISRVQSQPQHF

v_gene: TRBV30
d_gene: NA
abundance: NA
j_gene: TRBJ2-7
CDR3nt: TGTGCCCTGAACACAGGGTACACCTACGAGCAGTACTTC
CDR3aa: CALNTGYTYEQYF

v_gene: TRBV18
d_gene: NA
abundance: NA
j_gene: TRBJ1-1
CDR3nt: TGTGCCAGCTCACCACCGGTCAGGGGTTTCACTGAAGCTTTCTTT
CDR3aa: CASSPPVRGFTEAFF

v_gene: TRBV5-5
d_gene: TRBD2
abundance: NA
j_gene: TRBJ2-5
CDR3nt: TGTGCCAGCAGCCAAGTTAGCGGGAGCTCGAAGACCCAGTACTTC
CDR3aa: CASSQVSGSSKTQYF

v_gene: TRBV10-2
d_gene: NA
abundance: NA
j_gene: TRBJ1-2
CDR3nt: TGCGCCAGCACTTCACCCGGGACTTGGGGCGGCTACACCTTC
CDR3aa: CASTSPGTWGGYTF

v_gene: TRBV7-9
d_gene: NA
abundance: NA
j_gene: TRBJ1-5
CDR3nt: TGTGCCAGCACCAATAGCAATCAGCCCCAGCATTTT
CDR3aa: CASTNSNQPQHF

v_gene: TRBV7-6
d_gene: NA
abundance: NA
j_gene: TRBJ2-1
CDR3nt: TGTGCCAGCAGCCCCCCCCGCGGCATCTCCTACAATGAGCAGTTCTTC
CDR3aa: CASSPPRGISYNEQFF

v_gene: TRBV7-8
d_gene: TRBD1
abundance: NA
j_gene: TRBJ2-2
CDR3nt: TGTGCCAGCAGCTTAGGCTGGGGACAGGGACCCGGGGAGCTGTTTTTT
CDR3aa: CASSLGWGQGPGELFF

v_gene: TRBV1
d_gene: NA
abundance: NA
j_gene: TRBJ1-5
CDR3nt: TGCACCAGCAGCCAGGAGGGACCGGTCGGCGATCAGCCCCAGCATTTT
CDR3aa: CTSSQEGPVGDQPQHF

v_gene: TRBV27
d_gene: NA
abundance: NA
j_gene: TRBJ2-1
CDR3nt: TGTGCCAGCAGTTTATCCGGACAGACTTACAATGAGCAGTTCTTC
CDR3aa: CASSLSGQTYNEQFF

v_gene: TRBV18
d_gene: NA
abundance: NA
j_gene: TRBJ1-5
CDR3nt: TGTGCCAGCTCATCCGACTACAGAGATCAGCCCCAGCATTTT
CDR3aa: CASSSDYRDQPQHF

v_gene: TRBV10-2
d_gene: NA
abundance: few
j_gene: TRBJ1-2
CDR3nt: TGCGCCAGCAGTGAGTTGAGGACGGGCTACACCTTC
CDR3aa: CASSELRTGYTF

v_gene: TRBV2
d_gene: NA
abundance: NA
j_gene: TRBJ2-1
CDR3nt: TGTGCCAGCGGGGGTTGGGGGAGCTCCTACAATGAGCAGTTCTTC
CDR3aa: CASGGWGSSYNEQFF

v_gene: TRBV27
d_gene: NA
abundance: once
j_gene: TRBJ2-3
CDR3nt: TGTGCCAGCAGTTTATCAGGTCAGGTCGTGGCAGATACGCAGTATTTT
CDR3aa: CASSLSGQVVADTQYF

v_gene: TRBV15
d_gene: NA
abundance: NA
j_gene: TRBJ2-5
CDR3nt: TGTGCCACCAGCAGAGATTCGGGGTTCCAAGAGACCCAGTACTTC
CDR3aa: CATSRDSGFQETQYF

v_gene: TRBV7-2
d_gene: NA
abundance: NA
j_gene: TRBJ1-2
CDR3nt: TGTGCCAGCAGCTTACTCGACGGACTAGGCTACACCTTC
CDR3aa: CASSLLDGLGYTF

v_gene: TRBV7-2
d_gene: NA
abundance: NA
j_gene: TRBJ2-3
CDR3nt: TGTGCCAGCAGCCCCTCCTCAGATACGCAGTATTTT
CDR3aa: CASSPSSDTQYF

v_gene: TRBV5-4
d_gene: NA
abundance: NA
j_gene: TRBJ1-1
CDR3nt: TGTGCCAGCAGCTGGAGGGAACAGCGGGCTGAAGCTTTCTTT
CDR3aa: CASSWREQRAEAFF

v_gene: TRBV5-4
d_gene: TRBD1
abundance: NA
j_gene: TRBJ1-1
CDR3nt: TGTGCCAGCAGCTCGGGACAGCGGAACACTGAAGCTTTCTTT
CDR3aa: CASSSGQRNTEAFF

v_gene: TRBV7-3
d_gene: NA
abundance: NA
j_gene: TRBJ2-3
CDR3nt: TGTGCCAGCAGCTTAGGGGGCGCCCCTGGAACAGATACGCAGTATTTT
CDR3aa: CASSLGGAPGTDTQYF

v_gene: TRBV28
d_gene: TRBD1
abundance: NA
j_gene: TRBJ1-5
CDR3nt: TGTGCCAGCGTAAGGGGACAGGGGGCCCTATGGCATTTT
CDR3aa: CASVRGQGALWHF

v_gene: TRBV27
d_gene: NA
abundance: few
j_gene: TRBJ1-3
CDR3nt: TGTGCCAGCTCGTTCGGACTGGGAAACACCATATATTTT
CDR3aa: CASSFGLGNTIYF

v_gene: TRBV5-1
d_gene: NA
abundance: NA
j_gene: TRBJ2-2
CDR3nt: TGCGCCAGCAGCCCCGGGACACCTAACACCGGGGAGCTGTTTTTT
CDR3aa: CASSPGTPNTGELFF

v_gene: TRBV27
d_gene: NA
abundance: once
j_gene: TRBJ1-4
CDR3nt: TGTGCCAGCAGTTTAAGGGGGACTAATGAAAAACTGTTTTTT
CDR3aa: CASSLRGTNEKLFF

v_gene: TRBV27
d_gene: NA
abundance: NA
j_gene: TRBJ2-2
CDR3nt: TGTGCCAGCAGTTTCAGGGGCGGGGAGCTGTTTTTT
CDR3aa: CASSFRGGELFF

v_gene: TRBV5-1
d_gene: NA
abundance: NA
j_gene: TRBJ1-1
CDR3nt: TGCGCCAGCAGCTTATCCCTGAACACTGAAGCTTTCTTT
CDR3aa: CASSLSLNTEAFF

v_gene: TRBV6-1
d_gene: NA
abundance: NA
j_gene: TRBJ1-5
CDR3nt: TGTGCCAGCAGTGAAGGAGGGACTAGGGGTCAGCCCCAGCATTTT
CDR3aa: CASSEGGTRGQPQHF

v_gene: TRBV7-9
d_gene: NA
abundance: NA
j_gene: TRBJ1-5
CDR3nt: TGTGCCAGCAGCTTAAACCTAGACAATCAGCCCCAGCATTTT
CDR3aa: CASSLNLDNQPQHF

v_gene: TRBV7-6
d_gene: NA
abundance: NA
j_gene: TRBJ1-5
CDR3nt: TGTGCCAGCAGCTCTAGGGTTAGGAGCAATCAGCCCCAGCATTTT
CDR3aa: CASSSRVRSNQPQHF